Sequencing of this TCR beta chain was carried out in a study of T cell responses to AZD1222 COVID-19 vaccine. This clone was picked up a small number of times. Germline-derived CDR1 and CDR2 are SEHNR and FQNEAQ (reference sequence). The CDR3 extends over 16 amino acids. The V gene lost 0 bases and the J gene lost 2 bases, with 11 bases spanning the gap. Here immunoSEQ multiplex PCR was the method, and the copy in TCRdb shows in-frame clones only, minus some. Here the sample spans about 94,000 clones, 70% to 90% being singletons. The material sequenced was peripheral blood, taken 28 days after the second AZD1222 dose. V usage is TRBV7-9 and J usage is TRBJ1-5, with D hard to call. This receptor was taken from an adult who received the AZD1222 COVID-19 vaccine. The CDR3 DNA follows: TGTGCCAGCAGCTTAGCGGCCAGACTCCGCAATCAGCCCCAGCATTTT. The encoded protein is CASSLAARLRNQPQHF.